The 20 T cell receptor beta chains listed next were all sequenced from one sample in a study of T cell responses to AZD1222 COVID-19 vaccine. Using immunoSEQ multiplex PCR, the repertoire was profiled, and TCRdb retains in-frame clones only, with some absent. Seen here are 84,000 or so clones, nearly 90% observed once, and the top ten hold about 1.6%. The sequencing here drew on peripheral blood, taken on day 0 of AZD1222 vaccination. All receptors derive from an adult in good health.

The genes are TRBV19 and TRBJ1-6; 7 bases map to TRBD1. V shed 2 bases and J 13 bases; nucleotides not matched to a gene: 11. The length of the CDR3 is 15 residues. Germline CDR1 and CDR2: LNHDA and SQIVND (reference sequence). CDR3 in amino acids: CASSISRQGGSPLHF. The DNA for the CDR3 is TGTGCCAGTAGTATATCCCGACAGGGAGGGAGCCCCCTCCACTTT.

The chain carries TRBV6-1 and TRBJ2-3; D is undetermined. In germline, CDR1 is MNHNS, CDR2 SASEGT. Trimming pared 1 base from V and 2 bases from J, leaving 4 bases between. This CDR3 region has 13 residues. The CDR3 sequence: CASSEGNTDTQYF. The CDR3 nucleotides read TGTGCCAGCAGTGAAGGGAACACAGATACGCAGTATTTT.

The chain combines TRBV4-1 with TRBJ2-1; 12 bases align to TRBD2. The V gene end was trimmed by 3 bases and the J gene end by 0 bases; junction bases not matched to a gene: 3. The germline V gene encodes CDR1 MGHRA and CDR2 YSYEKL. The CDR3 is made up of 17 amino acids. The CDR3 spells CASSHRTSGNSYNEQFF. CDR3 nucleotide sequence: TGCGCCAGCAGCCACAGGACTAGCGGGAACTCCTACAATGAGCAGTTCTTC.

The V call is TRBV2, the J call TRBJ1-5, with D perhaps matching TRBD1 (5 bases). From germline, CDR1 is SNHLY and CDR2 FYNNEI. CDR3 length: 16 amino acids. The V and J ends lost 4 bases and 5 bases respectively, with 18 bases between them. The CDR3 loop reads CASSGWIRRGDQPQHF. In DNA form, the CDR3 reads TGTGCCAGCAGTGGCTGGATACGGAGGGGTGATCAGCCCCAGCATTTT.

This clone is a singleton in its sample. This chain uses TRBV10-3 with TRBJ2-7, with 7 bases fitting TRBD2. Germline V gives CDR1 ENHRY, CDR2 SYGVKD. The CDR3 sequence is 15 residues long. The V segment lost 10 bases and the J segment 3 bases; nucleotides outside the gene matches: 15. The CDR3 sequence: CATGGSAELGYEQYF. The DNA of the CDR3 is TGTGCCACCGGGGGGTCGGCGGAATTAGGCTACGAGCAGTACTTC.

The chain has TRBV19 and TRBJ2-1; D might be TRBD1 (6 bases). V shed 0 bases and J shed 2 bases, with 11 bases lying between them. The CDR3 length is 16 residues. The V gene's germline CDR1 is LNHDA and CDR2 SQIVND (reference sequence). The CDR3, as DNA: TGTGCCAGTAGTATAGATTCCAGGGGCGCCTACAATGAGCAGTTCTTC. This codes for CASSIDSRGAYNEQFF. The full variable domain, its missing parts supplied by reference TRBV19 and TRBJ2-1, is DGGITQSPKYLFRKEGQNVTLSCEQNLNHDAMYWYRQDPGQGLRLIYYSQIVNDFQKGDIAEGYSVSREKKESFPLTVTSAQKNPTAFYLCASSIDSRGAYNEQFFGPGTRLTVL.

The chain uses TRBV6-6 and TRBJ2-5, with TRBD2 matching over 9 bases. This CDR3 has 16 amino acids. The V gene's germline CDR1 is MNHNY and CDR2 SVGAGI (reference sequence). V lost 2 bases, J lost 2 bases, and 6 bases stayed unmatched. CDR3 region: CASSYVLAGIQETQYF. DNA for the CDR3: TGTGCCAGCAGTTACGTCCTAGCGGGAATTCAAGAGACCCAGTACTTC.

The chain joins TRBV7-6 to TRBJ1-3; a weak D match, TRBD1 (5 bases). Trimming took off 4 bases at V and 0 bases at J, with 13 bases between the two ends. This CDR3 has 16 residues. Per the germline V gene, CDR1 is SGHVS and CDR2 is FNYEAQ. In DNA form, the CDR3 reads TGTGCCAGCAGCTCCGGGGCGCGCGCCTCTGGAAACACCATATATTTT. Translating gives CASSSGARASGNTIYF.

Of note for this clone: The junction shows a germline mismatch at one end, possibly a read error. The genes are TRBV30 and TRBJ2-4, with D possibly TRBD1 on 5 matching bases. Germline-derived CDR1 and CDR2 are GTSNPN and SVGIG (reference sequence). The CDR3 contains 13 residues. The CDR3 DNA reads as TGTGCCTGGAGATCGACAGCCCAAAACATTCAGTACTTC. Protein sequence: CAWRSTAQNIQYF.

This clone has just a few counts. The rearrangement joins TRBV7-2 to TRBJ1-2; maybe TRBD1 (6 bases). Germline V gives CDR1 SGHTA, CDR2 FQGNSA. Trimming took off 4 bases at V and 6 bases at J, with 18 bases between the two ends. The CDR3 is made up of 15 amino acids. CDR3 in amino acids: CASSSKDRAGDGYTF. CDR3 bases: TGTGCCAGCAGCTCAAAGGATCGGGCAGGGGATGGCTACACCTTC. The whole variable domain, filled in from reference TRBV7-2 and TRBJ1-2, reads GAGVSQSPSNKVTEKGKDVELRCDPISGHTALYWYRQSLGQGLEFLIYFQGNSAPDKSGLPSDRFSAERTGGSVSTLTIQRTQQEDSAVYLCASSSKDRAGDGYTFGSGTRLTVV.

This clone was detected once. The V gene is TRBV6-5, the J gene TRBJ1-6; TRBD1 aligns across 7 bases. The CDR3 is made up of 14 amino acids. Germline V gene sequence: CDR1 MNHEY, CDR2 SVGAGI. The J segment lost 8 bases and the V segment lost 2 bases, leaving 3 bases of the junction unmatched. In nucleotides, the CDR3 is TGTGCCAGCAGTTACAACAGGGGAGATTCACCCCTCCACTTT. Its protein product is CASSYNRGDSPLHF.

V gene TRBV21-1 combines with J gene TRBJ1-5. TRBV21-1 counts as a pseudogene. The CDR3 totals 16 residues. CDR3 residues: CASGCRRGPPDQPQHF. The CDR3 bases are TGTGCCAGCGGTTGTAGGCGGGGCCCGCCGGATCAGCCCCAGCATTTT.

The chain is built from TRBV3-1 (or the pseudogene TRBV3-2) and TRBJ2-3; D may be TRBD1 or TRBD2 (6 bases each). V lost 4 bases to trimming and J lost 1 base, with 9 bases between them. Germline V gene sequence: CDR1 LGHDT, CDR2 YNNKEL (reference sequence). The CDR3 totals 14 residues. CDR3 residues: CASSLGGGTDTQYF. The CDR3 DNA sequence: TGTGCCAGCAGCCTCGGGGGCGGCACAGATACGCAGTATTTT.

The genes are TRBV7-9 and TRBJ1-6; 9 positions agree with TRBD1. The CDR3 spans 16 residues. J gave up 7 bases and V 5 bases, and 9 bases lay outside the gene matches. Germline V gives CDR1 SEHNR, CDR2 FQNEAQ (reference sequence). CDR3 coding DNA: TGTGCCAGCAGCGGCTTCCCGGGACAGGGAAATTCACCCCTCCACTTT. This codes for CASSGFPGQGNSPLHF.

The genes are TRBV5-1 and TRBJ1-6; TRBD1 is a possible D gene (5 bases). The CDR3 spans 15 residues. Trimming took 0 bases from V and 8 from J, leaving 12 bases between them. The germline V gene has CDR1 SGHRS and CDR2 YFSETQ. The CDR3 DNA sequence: TGCGCCAGCAGCTTGGTGCAGTCGGGGGATTCACCCCTCCACTTT. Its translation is CASSLVQSGDSPLHF.

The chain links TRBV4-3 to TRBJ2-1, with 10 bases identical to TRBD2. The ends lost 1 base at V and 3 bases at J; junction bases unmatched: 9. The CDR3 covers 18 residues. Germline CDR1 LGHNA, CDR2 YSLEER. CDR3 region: CASSQGWASGSSYNEQFF. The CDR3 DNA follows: TGCGCCAGCAGCCAAGGGTGGGCTAGCGGGAGTAGCTACAATGAGCAGTTCTTC.

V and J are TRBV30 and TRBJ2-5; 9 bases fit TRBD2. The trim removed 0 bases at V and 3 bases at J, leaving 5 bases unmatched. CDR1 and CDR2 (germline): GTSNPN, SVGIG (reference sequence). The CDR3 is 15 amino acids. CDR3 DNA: TGTGCCTGGAGTGTCCTTCTAGCGGGAAAAGAGACCCAGTACTTC. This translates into CAWSVLLAGKETQYF.

The CDR3, as DNA: TGTGCCAGTAGTCCCGAGGGGTCGGGTGGCTACACCTTC. This encodes CASSPEGSGGYTF. The genes are TRBV19 and TRBJ1-2; D might be TRBD1 (5 bases). Germline loops: CDR1 LNHDA, CDR2 SQIVND (reference sequence). This CDR3 is built from 13 residues. Trimming removed 5 bases at V and 7 bases at J, with 14 bases between.

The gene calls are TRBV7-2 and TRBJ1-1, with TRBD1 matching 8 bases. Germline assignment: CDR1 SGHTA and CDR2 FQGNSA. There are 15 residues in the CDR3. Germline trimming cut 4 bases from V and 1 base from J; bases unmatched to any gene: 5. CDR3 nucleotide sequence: TGTGCCAGCAGCTCTTCCAGGGGGCGGAACACTGAAGCTTTCTTT. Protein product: CASSSSRGRNTEAFF. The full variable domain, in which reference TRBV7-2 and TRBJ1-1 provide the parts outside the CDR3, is GAGVSQSPSNKVTEKGKDVELRCDPISGHTALYWYRQSLGQGLEFLIYFQGNSAPDKSGLPSDRFSAERTGGSVSTLTIQRTQQEDSAVYLCASSSSRGRNTEAFFGQGTRLTVV.

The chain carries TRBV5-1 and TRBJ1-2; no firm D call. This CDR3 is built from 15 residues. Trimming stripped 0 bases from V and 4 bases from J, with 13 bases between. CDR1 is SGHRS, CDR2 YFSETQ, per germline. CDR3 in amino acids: CASSLAGPTSYGYTF. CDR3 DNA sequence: TGCGCCAGCAGCTTGGCAGGTCCCACGAGCTATGGCTACACCTTC.